Reported below is one TCR beta chain. This sample was included in a study of blood T cell repertoires in COVID-19. Turning to the study itself: Both acute and convalescent COVID-19 samples were obtained from the United States, Italy and Spain.

Measured with immunoSEQ multiplex PCR; TCRdb has only the in-frame clones, and not every one. The sample lists some 220,000 clones, around 81% occurring once. This CDR3 comprises 13 residues. V lost 4 bases and J lost 5, with 11 bases in between. The sequenced sample consisted of peripheral blood. This sequence joins TRBV12-3 or TRBV12-4 and TRBJ2-5; weak D call: TRBD1 (6 bases). The receptor was isolated from a woman between 70 and 85 years old with acute or convalescent COVID-19. Written as DNA, the CDR3 is TGTGCCAGCAGTTACAGGGCATTGGAGACCCAGTACTTC. It specifies CASSYRALETQYF.